Sequencing of this T cell receptor beta chain was carried out in a study of CD8 T cells in Susac syndrome. The germline V gene encodes CDR1 MNHEY and CDR2 SVGAGI. The CDR3 sequence is 17 residues long. V lost 0 bases and J 0 bases, leaving 12 bases between the germline ends. The multiple sclerosis control cohort comprised treatment-naive individuals presenting with stable or active relapsing-remitting disease. Reverse transcription of roughly 0.45 to 1 ug RNA was performed with random hexamers. Across 54 Vbeta and 13 Jbeta, TCR beta CDR3 was amplified with immunoSEQ multiplex PCR. TCRdb re-called the immunoSEQ multiplex PCR reads with MiXCR, one entry per CDR3 protein. The sample lists approximately 230,000 distinct CDR3 sequences; just over 90% were seen once.

Source material: CD4+ T cells from PBMCs. V and J are TRBV6-5 and TRBJ2-4, with D perhaps matching TRBD2 (5 bases). This receptor was identified in a human donor with multiple sclerosis. For the CDR3, the DNA is TGTGCCAGCAGTTACTCGGGAGCAGCTCTAGCCAAAAACATTCAGTACTTC. It is translated as CASSYSGAALAKNIQYF.